These T cell receptor beta chains were read from a single sample in a study of robustness of blood B and T cell sequencing. TCRdb fed the PCR reads into MiXCR, producing one record per CDR3 protein. The top ten hold under 45% of the sample, which has roughly 1,000 distinct CDR3 sequences, over 60% seen once. Material: peripheral blood. The source of these receptors is a human donor in good health. CDR3s include the opening cysteine and the closing phenylalanine or tryptophan. Fields, in order: CDR3 protein, CDR3 DNA, clone size, V gene, D gene, J gene. A D gene is named only where the DNA matches it firmly. A row's size may be missing; if present it is once, few, many or a size class.

CDR3 protein: CASRRQNYGYTF
CDR3 DNA: TGTGCCAGCAGGCGGCAGAACTATGGCTACACCTTC
clone size: few
V gene: TRBV6-5
D gene: NA
J gene: TRBJ1-2

CDR3 protein: CAISETSGGMNTGELFF
CDR3 DNA: TGTGCCATCAGTGAGACTAGCGGGGGGATGAACACCGGGGAGCTGTTTTTT
clone size: NA
V gene: TRBV10-3
D gene: TRBD2
J gene: TRBJ2-2

CDR3 protein: CASGIAGTDTQYF
CDR3 DNA: TGCGCCAGCGGAATAGCGGGGACAGATACGCAGTATTTT
clone size: NA
V gene: TRBV5-1
D gene: TRBD2
J gene: TRBJ2-3

CDR3 protein: CASSHPANTEAFF
CDR3 DNA: TGTGCCAGCAGCCACCCAGCGAACACTGAAGCTTTCTTT
clone size: NA
V gene: TRBV7-8
D gene: NA
J gene: TRBJ1-1

CDR3 protein: CASSDSISSHRDRGLVTF
CDR3 DNA: TGTGCCAGCAGTGACTCGATCTCCAGTCACCGGGACAGGGGGCTTGTCACCTTC
clone size: large
V gene: TRBV6-4
D gene: TRBD1
J gene: TRBJ1-2

CDR3 protein: CASSLNWGGTDTQYF
CDR3 DNA: TGTGCCAGCAGTTTAAACTGGGGGGGCACAGATACGCAGTATTTT
clone size: NA
V gene: TRBV28
D gene: NA
J gene: TRBJ2-3

CDR3 protein: CASSIVGNTGELFF
CDR3 DNA: TGTGCCAGTAGTATAGTTGGCAACACCGGGGAGCTGTTTTTT
clone size: NA
V gene: TRBV19
D gene: NA
J gene: TRBJ2-2

CDR3 protein: CAISDYFPRGQGKGNTEAFF
CDR3 DNA: TGTGCCATCAGTGACTATTTCCCTAGGGGACAGGGAAAAGGGAACACTGAAGCTTTCTTT
clone size: few
V gene: TRBV10-3
D gene: TRBD1
J gene: TRBJ1-1

CDR3 protein: CAISTDGVLESDTQYF
CDR3 DNA: TGTGCCATCAGTACTGACGGCGTTCTTGAATCCGATACGCAGTATTTT
clone size: NA
V gene: TRBV10-3
D gene: NA
J gene: TRBJ2-3

CDR3 protein: CASSLEGTHREQYF
CDR3 DNA: TGTGCCAGCAGCTTGGAGGGGACGCATAGGGAGCAGTACTTC
clone size: few
V gene: TRBV5-4
D gene: NA
J gene: TRBJ2-7

CDR3 protein: CASSREPNSPLHF
CDR3 DNA: TGTGCCAGCAGCAGGGAGCCTAATTCACCCCTCCACTTT
clone size: NA
V gene: TRBV7-7
D gene: NA
J gene: TRBJ1-6

CDR3 protein: CASSQDRLGPDTQYF
CDR3 DNA: TGTGCCAGCAGCCAAGACCGCCTGGGGCCTGATACGCAGTATTTT
clone size: NA
V gene: TRBV3-1
D gene: NA
J gene: TRBJ2-3

CDR3 protein: CASSSGGLAGRYEQYF
CDR3 DNA: TGTGCCAGCAGCTCGGGGGGACTAGCGGGTCGTTACGAGCAGTACTTC
clone size: NA
V gene: TRBV7-2
D gene: TRBD2
J gene: TRBJ2-7

CDR3 protein: CATSKTGYYGYTF
CDR3 DNA: TGTGCCACCTCAAAGACAGGGTACTATGGCTACACCTTC
clone size: NA
V gene: TRBV24-1
D gene: TRBD1
J gene: TRBJ1-2

CDR3 protein: CASSLALSGGALYNEQFF
CDR3 DNA: TGTGCCAGCAGCTTAGCGCTTAGCGGGGGGGCATTGTATAATGAGCAGTTCTTC
clone size: NA
V gene: TRBV7-8
D gene: TRBD2
J gene: TRBJ2-1

CDR3 protein: CASSLEGGGLAKNIQYF
CDR3 DNA: TGCGCCAGCAGCTTGGAAGGCGGAGGGCTAGCCAAAAACATTCAGTACTTC
clone size: NA
V gene: TRBV5-1
D gene: NA
J gene: TRBJ2-4

CDR3 protein: CASSDRRTGELFF
CDR3 DNA: TGTGCCAGCAGCGACCGGCGAACCGGGGAGCTGTTTTTT
clone size: NA
V gene: TRBV3-1
D gene: NA
J gene: TRBJ2-2

CDR3 protein: CASSVEGLRGYEQYF
CDR3 DNA: TGTGCCAGCAGCGTAGAAGGGCTCCGCGGATACGAGCAGTACTTC
clone size: NA
V gene: TRBV9
D gene: NA
J gene: TRBJ2-7

CDR3 protein: CASSQEPLLNSGELFF
CDR3 DNA: TGCGCCAGCAGCCAAGAGCCCCTGTTAAACTCGGGGGAGCTGTTTTTT
clone size: NA
V gene: TRBV4-1
D gene: NA
J gene: TRBJ2-2

CDR3 protein: CASSPPRAGAYEQYF
CDR3 DNA: TGCGCCAGCAGCCCCCCCAGGGCAGGGGCGTACGAGCAGTACTTC
clone size: few
V gene: TRBV4-1
D gene: NA
J gene: TRBJ2-7

CDR3 protein: CASSLGMGSYNEQFF
CDR3 DNA: TGCGCCAGCAGCTTGGGAATGGGGTCCTACAATGAGCAGTTCTTC
clone size: NA
V gene: TRBV5-1
D gene: NA
J gene: TRBJ2-1

CDR3 protein: CSVGGRGTYEQYF
CDR3 DNA: TGCAGCGTTGGTGGCAGGGGGACCTACGAGCAGTACTTC
clone size: NA
V gene: TRBV29-1
D gene: TRBD1
J gene: TRBJ2-7

CDR3 protein: CASSGSIQETQYF
CDR3 DNA: TGCGCCAGCAGCGGCAGCATCCAAGAGACCCAGTACTTC
clone size: NA
V gene: TRBV5-1
D gene: NA
J gene: TRBJ2-5

CDR3 protein: CASSLVLLDEGLAILKTDTQYF
CDR3 DNA: TGTGCCAGCAGCTTAGTACTGCTAGATGAGGGACTAGCCATCCTTAAAACAGATACGCAGTATTTT
clone size: NA
V gene: TRBV7-9
D gene: TRBD2
J gene: TRBJ2-3

CDR3 protein: CASSSPQAYEQYF
CDR3 DNA: TGTGCCAGCAGCTCCCCACAGGCCTACGAGCAGTACTTC
clone size: NA
V gene: TRBV5-5
D gene: NA
J gene: TRBJ2-7

CDR3 protein: CSVDNPLGTYGYTF
CDR3 DNA: TGCAGCGTTGATAATCCTTTGGGGACCTATGGCTACACCTTC
clone size: NA
V gene: TRBV29-1
D gene: NA
J gene: TRBJ1-2

CDR3 protein: CATSGDRPLRSNYGYTF
CDR3 DNA: TGTGCCACCAGTGGGGACAGACCGCTCCGGTCCAACTATGGCTACACCTTC
clone size: NA
V gene: TRBV15
D gene: TRBD1
J gene: TRBJ1-2

CDR3 protein: CATSRDVWGGNGYTF
CDR3 DNA: TGTGCCACCAGCAGAGATGTCTGGGGGGGCAATGGCTACACCTTC
clone size: NA
V gene: TRBV15
D gene: NA
J gene: TRBJ1-2

CDR3 protein: CSARGLGAWGGELFF
CDR3 DNA: TGCAGTGCTAGGGGACTAGGGGCTTGGGGCGGGGAGCTGTTTTTT
clone size: NA
V gene: TRBV20-1
D gene: TRBD2
J gene: TRBJ2-2

CDR3 protein: CASSFSGGNTEAFF
CDR3 DNA: TGTGCCAGCAGCTTTTCAGGGGGGAACACTGAAGCTTTCTTT
clone size: NA
V gene: TRBV5-5
D gene: TRBD1
J gene: TRBJ1-1

CDR3 protein: CSARPQTGASNQPQHF
CDR3 DNA: TGCAGTGCTAGACCCCAGACAGGGGCCAGCAATCAGCCCCAGCATTTT
clone size: once
V gene: TRBV20-1
D gene: TRBD1
J gene: TRBJ1-5

CDR3 protein: CAISAPGANVLTF
CDR3 DNA: TGTGCCATCAGTGCTCCTGGGGCCAACGTCCTGACTTTC
clone size: NA
V gene: TRBV10-3
D gene: NA
J gene: TRBJ2-6

CDR3 protein: CAISESGAGGFYEQYF
CDR3 DNA: TGTGCCATCAGTGAGTCGGGAGCGGGGGGCTTCTACGAGCAGTACTTC
clone size: NA
V gene: TRBV10-3
D gene: TRBD2
J gene: TRBJ2-7

CDR3 protein: CASSYGHDTQYF
CDR3 DNA: TGTGCCAGCAGTTACGGGCACGATACGCAGTATTTT
clone size: NA
V gene: TRBV6-6
D gene: NA
J gene: TRBJ2-3

CDR3 protein: CATSRDRGQTYEQYF
CDR3 DNA: TGTGCCACCAGCAGAGACAGGGGGCAGACCTACGAGCAGTACTTC
clone size: NA
V gene: TRBV15
D gene: TRBD1
J gene: TRBJ2-7

CDR3 protein: CASSIGLGTEAFF
CDR3 DNA: TGTGCCAGCAGCATCGGACTTGGCACTGAAGCTTTCTTT
clone size: NA
V gene: TRBV11-3
D gene: NA
J gene: TRBJ1-1

CDR3 protein: CVSSFGAEAFF
CDR3 DNA: TGTGTCAGCAGCTTTGGCGCTGAAGCTTTCTTT
clone size: NA
V gene: TRBV5-6
D gene: NA
J gene: TRBJ1-1

CDR3 protein: CASSAQGGTEAFF
CDR3 DNA: TGTGCCAGCAGTGCTCAGGGAGGAACTGAAGCTTTCTTT
clone size: NA
V gene: TRBV2
D gene: NA
J gene: TRBJ1-1

CDR3 protein: CATSRDRANEKLFF
CDR3 DNA: TGTGCCACCAGCAGAGATCGGGCTAATGAAAAACTGTTTTTT
clone size: NA
V gene: TRBV15
D gene: NA
J gene: TRBJ1-4

CDR3 protein: CASSYLTATNSPLHF
CDR3 DNA: TGTGCCAGCAGTTACTTGACAGCAACTAATTCACCCCTCCACTTT
clone size: NA
V gene: TRBV6-5
D gene: NA
J gene: TRBJ1-6

CDR3 protein: CAWSRGTGRLYGYTF
CDR3 DNA: TGTGCCTGGTCCCGGGGGACAGGGCGCCTCTATGGCTACACCTTC
clone size: NA
V gene: TRBV30
D gene: TRBD1
J gene: TRBJ1-2

CDR3 protein: CASSYTGSYSYNEQFF
CDR3 DNA: TGCGCCAGCAGCTACACGGGCAGCTACTCCTACAATGAGCAGTTCTTC
clone size: NA
V gene: TRBV5-1
D gene: NA
J gene: TRBJ2-1

CDR3 protein: CASRTGVLVYGYTF
CDR3 DNA: TGTGCCAGCAGGACAGGGGTGCTTGTCTATGGCTACACCTTC
clone size: NA
V gene: TRBV12-3/TRBV12-4
D gene: TRBD1
J gene: TRBJ1-2

CDR3 protein: CASSLSGANTEAFF
CDR3 DNA: TGTGCCAGCAGCTTATCAGGGGCTAACACTGAAGCTTTCTTT
clone size: NA
V gene: TRBV7-3
D gene: NA
J gene: TRBJ1-1

CDR3 protein: CASSFGRDYTF
CDR3 DNA: TGCGCCAGCAGCTTCGGACGGGACTACACCTTC
clone size: few
V gene: TRBV5-1
D gene: NA
J gene: TRBJ1-2

CDR3 protein: CASSYSTGWYTEAFF
CDR3 DNA: TGTGCCAGCAGTTACTCGACGGGGTGGTACACTGAAGCTTTCTTT
clone size: few
V gene: TRBV6-2/TRBV6-3
D gene: NA
J gene: TRBJ1-1

CDR3 protein: CASSQLKRTGDYGYTF
CDR3 DNA: TGCGCCAGCAGCCAACTCAAGAGGACAGGAGACTATGGCTACACCTTC
clone size: NA
V gene: TRBV4-1
D gene: TRBD1
J gene: TRBJ1-2

CDR3 protein: CASKIGGGTDTQYF
CDR3 DNA: TGTGCCAGCAAGATCGGAGGAGGCACAGATACGCAGTATTTT
clone size: NA
V gene: TRBV6-1
D gene: NA
J gene: TRBJ2-3

CDR3 protein: CSARDLGEDTQYF
CDR3 DNA: TGCAGTGCTAGAGATTTGGGGGAAGATACGCAGTATTTT
clone size: once
V gene: TRBV20-1
D gene: NA
J gene: TRBJ2-3

CDR3 protein: CATSPRGLADNSYEQYF
CDR3 DNA: TGTGCCACCAGCCCTCGGGGGCTAGCTGACAACTCCTACGAGCAGTACTTC
clone size: NA
V gene: TRBV24-1
D gene: NA
J gene: TRBJ2-7

CDR3 protein: CASSWGGSTYNEQFF
CDR3 DNA: TGTGCCAGCAGCTGGGGGGGGTCCACCTACAATGAGCAGTTCTTC
clone size: NA
V gene: TRBV7-2
D gene: TRBD2
J gene: TRBJ2-1

CDR3 protein: CSVGQPITDTQYF
CDR3 DNA: TGCAGCGTTGGACAACCCATCACAGATACGCAGTATTTT
clone size: NA
V gene: TRBV29-1
D gene: NA
J gene: TRBJ2-3

CDR3 protein: CASSPGLIKRQNYNEQFF
CDR3 DNA: TGTGCCAGCAGCCCGGGACTAATTAAGAGGCAAAACTACAATGAGCAGTTCTTC
clone size: NA
V gene: TRBV7-9
D gene: TRBD2
J gene: TRBJ2-1

CDR3 protein: CASSHWGLGDMNTEAFF
CDR3 DNA: TGTGCCAGCAGCCACTGGGGTTTAGGGGATATGAACACTGAAGCTTTCTTT
clone size: NA
V gene: TRBV4-2
D gene: NA
J gene: TRBJ1-1

CDR3 protein: CATSRDRVAGGPNEQFF
CDR3 DNA: TGTGCCACCAGCAGAGATCGGGTAGCGGGGGGACCCAATGAGCAGTTCTTC
clone size: NA
V gene: TRBV15
D gene: TRBD2
J gene: TRBJ2-1

CDR3 protein: CASSAGTGGVLEKLFF
CDR3 DNA: TGTGCCAGCAGTGCTGGGACAGGGGGCGTTTTAGAAAAACTGTTTTTT
clone size: NA
V gene: TRBV6-1
D gene: TRBD1
J gene: TRBJ1-4

CDR3 protein: CATRNPGSPDYEQYF
CDR3 DNA: TGTGCCACCCGAAACCCAGGCTCGCCTGACTACGAGCAGTACTTC
clone size: NA
V gene: TRBV10-3
D gene: NA
J gene: TRBJ2-7

CDR3 protein: CASSQGWSGGQVEQFF
CDR3 DNA: TGTGCCAGCAGCCAAGGATGGAGCGGGGGCCAGGTTGAGCAGTTCTTC
clone size: few
V gene: TRBV4-2
D gene: TRBD2
J gene: TRBJ2-1

CDR3 protein: CASRWDTNYGYTF
CDR3 DNA: TGTGCCAGCAGGTGGGACACTAACTATGGCTACACCTTC
clone size: NA
V gene: TRBV6-1
D gene: NA
J gene: TRBJ1-2

CDR3 protein: CTSSQECVIRQHF
CDR3 DNA: TGCACCAGCAGCCAAGAATGCGTAATTCGCCAGCATTTT
clone size: NA
V gene: TRBV1
D gene: NA
J gene: TRBJ1-5